This T cell receptor (beta chain) was profiled in a study of blood T cell repertoires in COVID-19. The wider study: Acute-phase and convalescent COVID-19 samples originated in the United States, Italy and Spain.

J gave up 1 base and V 7 bases, and 6 bases lay outside the gene matches. The germline V gene encodes CDR1 WSHSY and CDR2 SAAADI. The CDR3 length is 15 residues. This clone appeared a single time. In the original analysis: The authors estimated nucleated cell counts from reference gene primer amplification. Generated by immunoSEQ multiplex PCR, the TCRdb table keeps only in-frame clones and is missing some. That table gives V, J and clone size, and the DNA gave D and trimming. The sample has roughly 130,000 clones; roughly nine tenths are singletons. This chain uses TRBV10-2 with TRBJ2-3; the match to TRBD2 covers 9 bases. The specimen sequenced was peripheral blood. The source is a man aged 50 to 60 with active COVID-19. CDR3 sequence reads: CASKVAGAGTDTQYF. The CDR3 nucleotides read TGCGCCAGCAAGGTAGCGGGAGCCGGCACAGATACGCAGTATTTT.